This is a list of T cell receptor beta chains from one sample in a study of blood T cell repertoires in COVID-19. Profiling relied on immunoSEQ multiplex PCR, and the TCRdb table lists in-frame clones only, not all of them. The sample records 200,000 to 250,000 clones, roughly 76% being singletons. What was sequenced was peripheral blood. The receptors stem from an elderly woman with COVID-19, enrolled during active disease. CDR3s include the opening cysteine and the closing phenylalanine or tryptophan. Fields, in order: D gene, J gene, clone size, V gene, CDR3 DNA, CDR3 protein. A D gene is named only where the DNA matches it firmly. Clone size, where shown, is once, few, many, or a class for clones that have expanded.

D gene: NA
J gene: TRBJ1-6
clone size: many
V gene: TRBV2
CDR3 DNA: TGTGCCAGCAGTACAGACATGATTTCACCCCTCCACTTT
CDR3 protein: CASSTDMISPLHF

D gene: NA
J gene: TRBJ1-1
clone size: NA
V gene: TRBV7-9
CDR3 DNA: TGTGCCAGCAGAGCTACAGAGAACACTGAAGCTTTCTTT
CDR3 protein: CASRATENTEAFF

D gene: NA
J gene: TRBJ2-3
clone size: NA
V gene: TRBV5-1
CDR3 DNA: TGCGCCAGCAGCCTAGAGATCCCCAGGGGCGGGAGTACAGATACGCAGTATTTT
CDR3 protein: CASSLEIPRGGSTDTQYF

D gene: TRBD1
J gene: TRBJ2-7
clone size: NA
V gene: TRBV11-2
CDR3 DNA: TGTGCCACCACGGACAGGGCCTACGAGCAGTACTTC
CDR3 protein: CATTDRAYEQYF

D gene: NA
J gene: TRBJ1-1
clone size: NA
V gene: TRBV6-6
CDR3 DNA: TGTGCCAGCAGCGTGGGGAGGGTAGCTGAAGCTTTCTTT
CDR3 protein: CASSVGRVAEAFF

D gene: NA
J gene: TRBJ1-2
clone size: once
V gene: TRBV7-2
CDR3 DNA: TGTGCCAGCAGCTTAGCAACCGGGACAAAGACCTCCTATGGCTACACCTTC
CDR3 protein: CASSLATGTKTSYGYTF

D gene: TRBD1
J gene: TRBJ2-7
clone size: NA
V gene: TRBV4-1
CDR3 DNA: TGCGCCAGCAGCAAATCCCCAACAGGGGGATCCTACGAGCAGTACTTC
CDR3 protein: CASSKSPTGGSYEQYF

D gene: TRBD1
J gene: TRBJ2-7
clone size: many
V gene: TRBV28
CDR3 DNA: TGTGCCAGCAGTTCGACTCGACAGGGGCCACACTACGAGCAGTACTTC
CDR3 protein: CASSSTRQGPHYEQYF

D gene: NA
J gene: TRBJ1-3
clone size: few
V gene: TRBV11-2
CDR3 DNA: TGTGCCAGCAGCGGGCGACAGTCCTCTGGAAACACCATATATTTT
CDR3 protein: CASSGRQSSGNTIYF

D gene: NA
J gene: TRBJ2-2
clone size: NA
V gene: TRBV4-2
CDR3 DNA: TGTGCCAGCAGCGAGGACACGGCGAACACCGGGGAGCTGTTTTTT
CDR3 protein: CASSEDTANTGELFF

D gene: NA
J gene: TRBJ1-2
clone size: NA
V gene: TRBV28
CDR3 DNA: TGTGCCGTCGAGGGGAGGAACTATGGCTACACCTTC
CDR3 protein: CAVEGRNYGYTF

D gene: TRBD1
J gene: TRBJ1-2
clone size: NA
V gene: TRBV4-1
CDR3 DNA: TGCGCCAGCAGCCAAGATAGGGGGCGAGGTGGCTACACCTTC
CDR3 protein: CASSQDRGRGGYTF

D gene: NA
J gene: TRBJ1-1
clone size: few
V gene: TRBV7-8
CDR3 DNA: TGTGCCAGCAGCCCTGGGACAGAAGCTTTCTTT
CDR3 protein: CASSPGTEAFF

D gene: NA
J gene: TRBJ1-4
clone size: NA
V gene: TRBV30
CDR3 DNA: TGTGCCTGGAAGGCGGCACACTTTAATGAAAAACTGTTTTTT
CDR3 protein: CAWKAAHFNEKLFF

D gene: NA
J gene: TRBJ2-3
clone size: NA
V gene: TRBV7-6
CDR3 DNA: TGTGCCAGCAGCCGGGGGCAGGGGGGACCGTCAGATACGCAGTATTTT
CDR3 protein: CASSRGQGGPSDTQYF

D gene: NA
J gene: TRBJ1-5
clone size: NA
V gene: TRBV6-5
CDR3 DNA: TGTGCCAGCAGTAAGATAAGGGGGATCCATCAGCCCCAGCATTTT
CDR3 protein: CASSKIRGIHQPQHF

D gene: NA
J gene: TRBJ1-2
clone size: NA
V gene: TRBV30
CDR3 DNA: TGTGCCTGGAGCCATAACTATGGCTACACCTTC
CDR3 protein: CAWSHNYGYTF

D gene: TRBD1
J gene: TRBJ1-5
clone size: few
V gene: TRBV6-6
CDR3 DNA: TGTGCCAGCAGGACCACGGACAGGGGGTCTTGGCAGCCCCAGCATTTT
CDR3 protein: CASRTTDRGSWQPQHF

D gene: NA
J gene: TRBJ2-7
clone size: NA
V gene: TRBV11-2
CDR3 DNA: TGTGCCAGCAGCGTATATGACAAGCCCTACGAGCAGTACTTC
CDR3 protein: CASSVYDKPYEQYF

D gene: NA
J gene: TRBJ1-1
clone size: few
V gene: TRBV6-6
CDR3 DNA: TGTGCCAGCAGTCGGACAGCGAACACTGAAGCTTTCTTT
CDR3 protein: CASSRTANTEAFF

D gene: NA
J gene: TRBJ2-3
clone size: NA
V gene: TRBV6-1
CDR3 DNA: TGTGCCAGCAGTGAAAACGGCAGGGACACAGATACGCAGTATTTT
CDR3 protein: CASSENGRDTDTQYF

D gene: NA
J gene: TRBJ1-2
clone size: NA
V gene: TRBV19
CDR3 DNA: TGTGCCACCGAGTTCTATGGCTACACCTTC
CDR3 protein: CATEFYGYTF

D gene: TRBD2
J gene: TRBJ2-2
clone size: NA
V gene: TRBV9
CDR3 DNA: TGTGCCAGCAGCGTAGAAGGGGGACTAGCGGACACCGGGGAGCTGTTTTTT
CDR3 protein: CASSVEGGLADTGELFF

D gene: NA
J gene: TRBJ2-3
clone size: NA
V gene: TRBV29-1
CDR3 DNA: TGCACCATCCGGGGGAGCGGTTCTTCCACAGATACGCAGTATTTT
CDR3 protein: CTIRGSGSSTDTQYF

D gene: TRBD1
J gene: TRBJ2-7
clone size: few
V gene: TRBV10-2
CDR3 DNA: TGCGCCAGCAGTGAGTTCGGACAGGGGGGAGCTCGGCACTTC
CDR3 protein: CASSEFGQGGARHF

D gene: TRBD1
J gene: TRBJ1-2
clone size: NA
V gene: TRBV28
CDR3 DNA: TGTGCCAGCAGTTTGGTGACAGGGAATAGAGGGGGCTACACCTTC
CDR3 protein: CASSLVTGNRGGYTF

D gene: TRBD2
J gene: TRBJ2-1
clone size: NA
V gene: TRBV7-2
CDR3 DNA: TGTGCCAGCAGCTTAATCCCCTCGGGAGGAAGAAATGAGCAGTTCTTC
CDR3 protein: CASSLIPSGGRNEQFF

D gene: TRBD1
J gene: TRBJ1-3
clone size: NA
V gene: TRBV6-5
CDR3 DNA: TGTGCCAGCAGTTCGACAGGGGGCAGAAACACCATATATTTT
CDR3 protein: CASSSTGGRNTIYF

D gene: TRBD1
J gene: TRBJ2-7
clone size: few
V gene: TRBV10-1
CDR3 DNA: TGCGCCAGCAGTGAGGGACAGGGGGCCTCCTACGAGCAGTACTTC
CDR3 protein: CASSEGQGASYEQYF

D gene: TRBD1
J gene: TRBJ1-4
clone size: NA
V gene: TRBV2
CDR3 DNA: TGTGCCAGCAGTGTAACGACAGGGGGAGGGGAAAAACTGTTTTTT
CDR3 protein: CASSVTTGGGEKLFF

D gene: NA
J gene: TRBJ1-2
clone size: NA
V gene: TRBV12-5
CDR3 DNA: TGTGCTAGTGGTTTAGCACAGGGTGGCTACACCTTC
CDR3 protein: CASGLAQGGYTF

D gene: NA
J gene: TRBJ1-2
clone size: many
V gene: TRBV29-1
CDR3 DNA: TGCAGCTTCGCCGGGGGGAACTATGGCTACACCTTC
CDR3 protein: CSFAGGNYGYTF

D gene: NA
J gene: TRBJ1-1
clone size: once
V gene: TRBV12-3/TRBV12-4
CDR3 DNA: TGTGCCAGCATGATGGGGGGCACTGAAGCTTTCTTT
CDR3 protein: CASMMGGTEAFF

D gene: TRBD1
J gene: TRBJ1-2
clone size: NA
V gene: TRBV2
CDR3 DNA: TGTGCCAGCAGTGTGGGACAGGGGGGCTATGGCTACACCTTC
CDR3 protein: CASSVGQGGYGYTF

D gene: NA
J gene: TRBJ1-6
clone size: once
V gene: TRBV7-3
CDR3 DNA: TGTGCCAGCAGCTTAGCCCCAGGTGCCAATTCACCCCTCCACTTT
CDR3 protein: CASSLAPGANSPLHF

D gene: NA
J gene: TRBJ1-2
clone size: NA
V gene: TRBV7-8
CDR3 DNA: TGTGCCAGCAGCTTACAGGTGGCCGGTCTGGGCTACACCTTC
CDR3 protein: CASSLQVAGLGYTF

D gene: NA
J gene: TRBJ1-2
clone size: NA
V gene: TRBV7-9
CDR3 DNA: TGTGCCAGCGGCCGGGAAGGGGGCTACACCTTC
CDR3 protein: CASGREGGYTF

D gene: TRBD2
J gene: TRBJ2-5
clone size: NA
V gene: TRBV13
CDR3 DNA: TGTGCCAGCAGCTTACGGGATGCGGGGGGATTCAAAGAGACCCAGTACTTC
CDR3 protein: CASSLRDAGGFKETQYF

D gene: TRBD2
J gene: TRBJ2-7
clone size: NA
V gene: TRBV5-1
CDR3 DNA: TGCGCCAGCAGCTTCGGACTAGCGGGCCGGGGGCTCTACGAGCAGTACTTC
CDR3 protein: CASSFGLAGRGLYEQYF

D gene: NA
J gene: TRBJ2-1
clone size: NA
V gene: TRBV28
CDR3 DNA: TGTGCCACCGGTCTAGCCTACAATGAGCAGTTCTTC
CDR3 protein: CATGLAYNEQFF

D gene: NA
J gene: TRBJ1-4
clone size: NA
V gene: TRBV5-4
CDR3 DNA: TGTGCCAGCAGCGCGGCAGGGGCTGAAAAACTGTTTTTT
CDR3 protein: CASSAAGAEKLFF

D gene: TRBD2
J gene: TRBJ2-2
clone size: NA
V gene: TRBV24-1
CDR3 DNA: TGTGCCACCAAAGCGGGGGTGAACACCGGGGAGCTGTTTTTT
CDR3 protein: CATKAGVNTGELFF

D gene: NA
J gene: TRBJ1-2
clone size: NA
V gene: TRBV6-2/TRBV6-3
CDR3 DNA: TGTGCCAGCAGTCAAGGTTTGGGCGGCTACACCTTC
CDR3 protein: CASSQGLGGYTF

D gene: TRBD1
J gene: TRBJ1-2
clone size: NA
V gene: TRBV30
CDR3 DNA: TGTGCCTGGAGTGTACAGGGGGACTATGGCTACACCTTC
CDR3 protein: CAWSVQGDYGYTF

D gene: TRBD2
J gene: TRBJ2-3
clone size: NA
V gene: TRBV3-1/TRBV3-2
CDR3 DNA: TGTGCCAGCAGCCGCACTAGCGGTCAGATAGATACGCAGTATTTT
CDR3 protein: CASSRTSGQIDTQYF

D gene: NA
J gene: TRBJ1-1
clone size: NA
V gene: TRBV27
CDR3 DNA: TGTGCCAGCGGTCAAGGCAGGGGAAGTATGGAAGCTTTCTTT
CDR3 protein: CASGQGRGSMEAFF

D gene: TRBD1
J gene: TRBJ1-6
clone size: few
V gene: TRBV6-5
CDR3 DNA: TGTGCCAGCAGGAGAGGGACAGGGGATTCACCCCTCCACTTT
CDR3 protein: CASRRGTGDSPLHF

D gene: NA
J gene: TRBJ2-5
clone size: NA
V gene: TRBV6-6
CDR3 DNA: TGTGCCAGCACCCGAGCGGGTCCTGAGACCCAGTACTTC
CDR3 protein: CASTRAGPETQYF